One and the same sample provided the 24 T cell receptor beta chains below, sequenced in a study of tumor and adjacent non-tumor tissue in lung cancer. The template was RNA from unsorted bulk tissue. The normal lung tissue was taken more than 3 cm from the tumor edge. A modified ARM-PCR protocol with three rounds of nested PCR amplified TCRbeta. TCRdb re-analysed the multiplex PCR reads in MiXCR, keeping a single row per CDR3 protein. The sample lists about 86,000 distinct CDR3 sequences; more than 75% were seen once. The material sequenced was distant non-tumor lung tissue. The receptors derive from a woman in her fifties or sixties with non-small cell lung cancer.

With respect to this clonotype: One junction end disagrees with the germline gene, perhaps due to a read error. V is TRBV10-3 and J is TRBJ2-2; D possibly uses TRBD1 or TRBD2 (5 bases each). This CDR3 has 14 amino acids. The V gene's germline CDR1 is ENHRY and CDR2 SYGVKD. CDR3 protein: CVISRDPYTGELLF. CDR3 in DNA: TGTGTCATCAGTCGGGACCCCTACACCGGGGAGCTGTTATTT.

A note on this clonotype: Lacking the conserved final phenylalanine or tryptophan, this CDR3 likely reflects a read error. The chain couples TRBV2 to TRBJ2-7; D may match TRBD1 or TRBD2 (5 bases each). This CDR3 has 12 amino acids. Trimming took 4 bases from V and 5 from J, leaving 9 bases between them. Germline V gene data show CDR1 as SNHLY and CDR2 as FYNNEI. CDR3 residues: CASSVRGDEQYL. In nucleotides, the CDR3 is TGTGCCAGCAGTGTAAGGGGAGACGAGCAGTACCTC.

The V and J genes are TRBV6-5 and TRBJ1-2; the D gene is possibly TRBD1 (6 bases). In germline, CDR1 is MNHEY, CDR2 SVGAGI. Trimming removed 9 bases from V and 8 bases from J, with 16 bases in between. The CDR3 length is 12 residues. CDR3 region: CASKTGTRGYTF. DNA for the CDR3: TGTGCCAGTAAAACAGGGACGAGAGGCTACACCTTC.

This clonotype was counted ten times or more. This chain joins TRBV6-1 and TRBJ1-2, with unresolved D. The CDR3 runs 12 residues. CDR1 MNHNS and CDR2 SASEGT come from the germline V gene. Here the CDR3 DNA reads TGTGCAACAAGGAAGGCATTACATGGCTACACCTTC. It encodes CATRKALHGYTF.

This clonotype was counted at least ten times. The V call is TRBV28, the J call TRBJ1-2; the match to TRBD1 covers 8 bases. The V segment lost 4 bases and the J segment 6 bases; nucleotides outside the gene matches: 7. Germline values: CDR1 MDHEN, CDR2 SYDVKM. The CDR3 has 14 amino acids. The CDR3 loop reads CASSSPGQGHGYTF. CDR3 nucleotides: TGTGCCAGCAGTTCCCCAGGACAGGGACATGGCTACACCTTC.

On this clonotype itself: Germline is not matched at one junction end, which may reflect a read error. The chain uses TRBV5-5 and TRBJ2-5; D is perhaps TRBD2 (6 bases). CDR1 SGHKS and CDR2 YYEKEE come from the germline V gene (reference sequence). The CDR3 spans 13 residues. CDR3 amino acids: CASSLSGVETQCF. CDR3 DNA sequence: TGTGCTAGCAGCTTGTCGGGAGTGGAGACCCAGTGCTTC.

As regards this clonotype: This may come from a read error, since a much larger clone is one base off. This chain connects TRBV9 to TRBJ2-1; tentative D call: TRBD2 (5 bases). Germline-derived CDR1 and CDR2 are SGDLS and YYNGEE. The CDR3 is 14 amino acids. This chain's CDR3 is CARSVEGSWNEQFF. As DNA, the CDR3 is TGTGCCAGGAGCGTAGAGGGCTCCTGGAATGAGCAGTTCTTC.

V and J are TRBV10-2 and TRBJ2-2; D remains unclear. Germline-derived CDR1 and CDR2 are WSHSY and SAAADI. The length of the CDR3 is 11 residues. V shed 8 bases and J shed 9 bases, with 10 bases lying between them. The CDR3 is CASGPMWELFF. DNA for the CDR3: TGCGCCAGCGGCCCCATGTGGGAGCTGTTTTTT.

As regards this clonotype: A much larger clone lies a single base off, so this may be a read error. The chain uses TRBV30 and TRBJ1-6; tentatively, D is TRBD1 (5 bases). This CDR3 spans 15 amino acids. Germline V gene sequence: CDR1 GTSNPN, CDR2 SVGIG (reference sequence). With 5 bases removed from V and 8 bases from J, the gap between germline ends came to 19 bases. The CDR3 DNA is TGTGCCTGGGCATGGGAGGGGACTTCGGATTCACCCCTCCACTTT. It translates to CAWAWEGTSDSPLHF.

On this clonotype: A read error may explain this, as a much larger clone is one base away. The rearrangement links TRBV7-9 to TRBJ2-5; D may be TRBD1 (6 bases). The CDR3 length is 15 residues. Germline V CDR1 and CDR2: SEHNR, FQNEAQ (reference sequence). The germline V and J ends were trimmed by 6 bases and 3 bases, with 17 bases remaining between them. The CDR3 spells CASSLSGTPEETQYF. CDR3 DNA sequence: TGTGCCAGCAGTCTTTCCGGGACACCGGAAGAGACCCAGTACTTC.

The table lists this clonotype with a few counts. The junction does not match germline at one end; this may be a read error. The rearrangement links TRBV19 to TRBJ2-2, with D perhaps matching TRBD2 (5 bases). The germline V gene has CDR1 LNHDA and CDR2 SQIVND (reference sequence). This CDR3 has 12 amino acids. The CDR3 spells CASRTITGEPFF. As DNA, the CDR3 is TGTGCCAGTAGGACGATCACCGGGGAGCCGTTTTTT. Based on the CDR3 plus reference TRBV19 and TRBJ2-2, the full variable domain is DGGITQSPKYLFRKEGQNVTLSCEQNLNHDAMYWYRQDPGQGLRLIYYSQIVNDFQKGDIAEGYSVSREKKESFPLTVTSAQKNPTAFYLCASRTITGEPFFGEGSRLTVL.

Points on this clonotype: One end of the junction fails to match germline, which may point to a read error. The chain employs TRBV28 and TRBJ2-5, with 10 bases matching TRBD1. Germline CDR1 and CDR2: MDHEN and SYDVKM. The CDR3 is 17 residues long. CDR3 amino acids: CASSLSRTGGIGETHYF. CDR3 bases: TGTGCCAGCAGTTTATCGAGGACAGGGGGTATAGGGGAGACCCACTACTTC.

The sample holds a few counts of this clonotype. This CDR3 is missing its conserved last phenylalanine or tryptophan, likely due to a read error. The chain combines TRBV11-1 with TRBJ1-1; D is undetermined. This CDR3 comprises 14 residues. Per germline, CDR1 SGHAT and CDR2 FQDESV (reference sequence). V was pared by 9 bases and J by 6 bases, with 20 bases between. Written as DNA, the CDR3 is TGTGCCAGTAGCCTCGGACGGGGATACTCTGAAGCTTTCCTC. This gives the protein CASSLGRGYSEAFL.

Notes on this clonotype: At one end the junction does not follow the germline gene, possibly because of a read error. The gene calls are TRBV5-1 and TRBJ1-2, with D perhaps TRBD1 (6 bases). In germline, CDR1 is SGHRS, CDR2 YFSETQ. CDR3 length: 14 amino acids. CDR3 DNA sequence: TGCGCCAGCAGCGATGGGTCGGGGGCGCTCGGCTACACTTTC. It yields the protein CASSDGSGALGYTF.

As to this clonotype: The germline gene is not matched at one end of the junction; a read error may be the cause. V gene TRBV6-5 combines with J gene TRBJ2-1; 7 nucleotides align to TRBD2. The CDR3 is 14 amino acids. Per germline, CDR1 MNHEY and CDR2 SVGAGI. CDR3 region: CAGSTSVRPNEQFF. Here the CDR3 DNA reads TGTGCCGGCAGTACTAGCGTGAGACCCAATGAGCAGTTCTTC.

A word on this clonotype: The CDR3 does not close with the conserved phenylalanine or tryptophan, likely indicating a read error. No DNA is shown, since the ends of the CDR3 on it are uncertain; the CDR3 is the one TCRdb lists. The rearrangement uses TRBV10-3 and TRBJ2-5; the table's D call, TRBD2, was not checked against the DNA. Germline V CDR1 and CDR2: ENHRY, SYGVKD. The CDR3 spans 13 residues, counting both ends. CDR3: CATMRGRGETQHL.

A note on this clonotype: Since no conserved phenylalanine or tryptophan closes the CDR3, a read error is the likely cause. J is TRBJ1-1 and V is TRBV6-6; a possible D gene is TRBD1 (5 bases). The CDR3 consists of 14 residues. Germline CDR1 is MNHNY and CDR2 is SVGAGI (reference sequence). With 10 bases removed from V and 2 bases from J, the gap between germline ends came to 17 bases. DNA for the CDR3: TGTGCCATCAGCCCCGGGACGGCTAACACTGAAGCTTTCTCT. Translation gives CAISPGTANTEAFS.

This clonotype was counted a few times. This clone may be a read error of a much larger clone one base away. This rearrangement joins TRBV12-3 or TRBV12-4 to TRBJ2-1; the D is unclear. This CDR3 contains 15 residues. In nucleotides, the CDR3 is TGTGTCAGCAGTTTTTCTGGTTTGTTGAACAATGAGCAGTTCTTC. Amino acids: CVSSFSGLLNNEQFF.

For this clonotype: At one end the junction does not follow the germline gene, possibly because of a read error. The chain recombines TRBV6-1 with TRBJ2-2, with TRBD1 identical over 7 bases. The length of the CDR3 is 15 residues. The germline V gene has CDR1 MNHNS and CDR2 SASEGT. As DNA, the CDR3 is TGTGTCAGCAGTGAAATAGAGGGGGCGGTCGGGGAGCTATTTTTT. As protein: CVSSEIEGAVGELFF.

This clonotype was seen a single time. This may arise from a read error, as a much more abundant clone is one base away. V and J are TRBV7-2 and TRBJ1-2; D gene uncertain. V lost 10 bases, J lost 8 bases, and 14 bases lay in between. CDR3 length: 11 residues. Germline CDR1 is SGHTA and CDR2 is FQGNSA. The CDR3 protein is CAISLEEGYTF. CDR3 in DNA: TGTGCCATCTCCCTTGAGGAGGGCTACACCTTC.

The chain employs TRBV29-1 and TRBJ1-2; the D gene is possibly TRBD1 (6 bases). Trimming took off 8 bases at V and 5 bases at J, with 15 bases between the two ends. Germline values: CDR1 SQVTM, CDR2 ANQGSEA. This CDR3 region has 12 residues. CDR3 region: CSIHRDGYGYTF. DNA for the CDR3: TGCAGCATTCACAGGGACGGATATGGCTACACCTTC.

Of note for this clonotype: The junction differs from germline at one of its ends, possibly a read error. The gene calls are TRBV6-5 and TRBJ2-1; 11 bases line up with TRBD2. The germline V gene encodes CDR1 MNHEY and CDR2 SVGAGI. The length of the CDR3 is 14 residues. CDR3 in DNA: TGTGCCAGCAGTACTAGCGGGAGACCCAATGGGCAGTTCTTC. Its protein is CASSTSGRPNGQFF.

Notes on this clonotype: Sequence at one end of the junction differs from germline and may be a read error. The chain combines TRBV28 with TRBJ2-4; perhaps TRBD1 as D (5 bases). CDR3 size: 12 residues. CDR1 MDHEN and CDR2 SYDVKM come from the germline V gene. CDR3 sequence: CASSVRENIKYF. CDR3 nucleotides: TGTGCCAGCAGTGTCAGGGAAAACATTAAGTACTTC.

A remark on this clonotype: A much larger clone lies one base from this, so it may be a read error. The chain links TRBV20-1 to TRBJ2-2; D unresolved. Trimming took off 1 base at V and 6 bases at J, with 6 bases between the two ends. Looked up from germline, CDR1 is DFQATT and CDR2 is SNEGSKA (reference sequence). The CDR3 runs to 12 residues. CDR3 in amino acids: CSARGIPGELFF. Here the CDR3 DNA reads TGCAGTGCTAGAGGTATCCCCGGGGAGCTGTTTTTT.